This T cell receptor (beta chain) was sequenced during a study of Tregs in tolerant kidney transplant recipients. Whole-study results and caveats: Nucleotide sequences could not be compared across some patients' samples due to primer changes. Biological reproducibility was not directly addressed, but technical replication error appeared minimal. Donor-specific Treg expansion exceeded global Treg expansion in tolerant patients, suggesting antigen drive.

Method: immunoSEQ multiplex PCR; TCRdb's copy keeps in-frame clones and lacks some. The sample shows approximately 60,000 clones, 70% to 90% of them seen only once. Per germline, CDR1 SQVTM and CDR2 ANQGSEA. CDR3 length: 15 amino acids. V lost 6 bases to trimming and J lost 7 bases; unmatched junction nucleotides: 16. The nonmyeloablative bone marrow transplants came from related graft donors, with transient mixed chimerism. Thawed PBMCs were FACS-sorted into unstimulated CD4+CD25+CD127- regulatory T cells, CD4+CD25- non-regulatory cells, CD4 and CD8 cells. About this clone: Its target is unknown.

The sequenced sample was CD4+ T cells from blood (PBMCs), obtained 6 months after the transplant. This sequence was found in a human patient who received a combined kidney and bone marrow transplant. Some T cells may trace back to the graft donor. This chain connects TRBV29-1 to TRBJ2-5; 8 nucleotides align to TRBD2. CDR3 nucleotide sequence: TGCAGCGTCTCCCACGGCAACAGCGGGGGAGGGACCCAGTACTTC. It encodes CSVSHGNSGGGTQYF.